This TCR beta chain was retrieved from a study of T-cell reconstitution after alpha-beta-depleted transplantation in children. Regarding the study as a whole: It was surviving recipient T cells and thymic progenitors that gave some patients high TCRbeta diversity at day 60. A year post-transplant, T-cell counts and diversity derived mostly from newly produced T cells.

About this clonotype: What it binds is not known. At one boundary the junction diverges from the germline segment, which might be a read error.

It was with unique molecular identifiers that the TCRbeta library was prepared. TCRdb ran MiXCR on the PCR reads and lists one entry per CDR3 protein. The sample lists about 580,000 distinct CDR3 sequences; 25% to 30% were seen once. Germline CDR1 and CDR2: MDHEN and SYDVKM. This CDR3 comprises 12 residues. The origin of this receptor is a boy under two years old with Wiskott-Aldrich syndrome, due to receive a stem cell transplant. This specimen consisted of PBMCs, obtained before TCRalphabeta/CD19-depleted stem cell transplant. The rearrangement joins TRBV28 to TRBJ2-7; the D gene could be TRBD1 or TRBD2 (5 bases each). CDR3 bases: TGTGCCAGCAAGGGGCCCCGGGGCGAGCAGAACTTC. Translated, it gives CASKGPRGEQNF.